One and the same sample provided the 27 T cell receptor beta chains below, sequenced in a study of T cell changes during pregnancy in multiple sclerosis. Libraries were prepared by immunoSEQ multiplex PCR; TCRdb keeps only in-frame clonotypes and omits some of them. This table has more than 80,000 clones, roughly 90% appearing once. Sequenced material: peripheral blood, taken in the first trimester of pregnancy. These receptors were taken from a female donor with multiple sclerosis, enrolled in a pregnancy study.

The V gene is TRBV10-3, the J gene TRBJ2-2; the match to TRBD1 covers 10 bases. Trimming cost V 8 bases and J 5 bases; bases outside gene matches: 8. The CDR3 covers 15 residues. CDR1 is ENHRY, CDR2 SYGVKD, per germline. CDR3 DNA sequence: TGTGCCATCCTCGGGGACAGGGGTTATACCGGGGAGCTGTTTTTT. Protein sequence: CAILGDRGYTGELFF.

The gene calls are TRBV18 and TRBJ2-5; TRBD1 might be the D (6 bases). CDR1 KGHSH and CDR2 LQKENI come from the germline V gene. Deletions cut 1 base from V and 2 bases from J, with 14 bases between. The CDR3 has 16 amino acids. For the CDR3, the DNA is TGTGCCAGCTCACCACTCGTGGGGGCCACACAAGAGACCCAGTACTTC. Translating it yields CASSPLVGATQETQYF.

CDR3 nucleotides: TGTGCCAGCTCACCGGTGGACAGCTACGAGCAGTACTTC. Translating it yields CASSPVDSYEQYF. The chain employs TRBV18 and TRBJ2-7, with D possibly TRBD1 on 6 matching bases. V lost 3 bases and J 3 bases, leaving 9 bases between the germline ends. The CDR3 runs to 13 residues. Germline lookup yields CDR1 KGHSH and CDR2 LQKENI.

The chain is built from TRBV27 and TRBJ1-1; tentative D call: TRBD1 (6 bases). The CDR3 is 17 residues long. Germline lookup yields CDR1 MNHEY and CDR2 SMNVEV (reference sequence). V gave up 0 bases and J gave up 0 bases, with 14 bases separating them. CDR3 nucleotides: TGTGCCAGCAGTTTATCGAGCGGGGGCCCATTGAACACTGAAGCTTTCTTT. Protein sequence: CASSLSSGGPLNTEAFF.

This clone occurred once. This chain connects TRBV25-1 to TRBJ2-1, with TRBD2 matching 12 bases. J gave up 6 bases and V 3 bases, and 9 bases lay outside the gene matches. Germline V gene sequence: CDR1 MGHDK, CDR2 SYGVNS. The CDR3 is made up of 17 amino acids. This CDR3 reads CASSDHTGLAGFNEQFF. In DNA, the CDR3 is TGTGCCAGCAGTGACCATACGGGACTAGCGGGCTTCAATGAGCAGTTCTTC.

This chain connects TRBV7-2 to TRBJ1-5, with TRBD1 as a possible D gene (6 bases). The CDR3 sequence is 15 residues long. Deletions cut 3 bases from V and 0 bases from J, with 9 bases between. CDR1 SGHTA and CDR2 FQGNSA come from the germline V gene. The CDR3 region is CASSLQGHSNQPQHF. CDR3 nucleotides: TGTGCCAGCAGCTTGCAGGGGCATAGCAATCAGCCCCAGCATTTT.

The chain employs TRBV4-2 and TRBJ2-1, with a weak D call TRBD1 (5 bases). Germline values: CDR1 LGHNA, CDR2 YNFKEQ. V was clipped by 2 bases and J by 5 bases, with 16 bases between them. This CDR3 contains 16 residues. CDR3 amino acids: CASSQRLTARDNEQFF. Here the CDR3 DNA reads TGTGCCAGCAGCCAACGCCTAACAGCCAGGGACAATGAGCAGTTCTTC.

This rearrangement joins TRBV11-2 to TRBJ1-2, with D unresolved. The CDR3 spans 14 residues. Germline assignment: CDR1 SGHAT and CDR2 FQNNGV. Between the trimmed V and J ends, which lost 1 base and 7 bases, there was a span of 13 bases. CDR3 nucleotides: TGTGCCAGCAGCTTAGCTCATCATAGCTCTGGCTACACCTTC. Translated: CASSLAHHSSGYTF.

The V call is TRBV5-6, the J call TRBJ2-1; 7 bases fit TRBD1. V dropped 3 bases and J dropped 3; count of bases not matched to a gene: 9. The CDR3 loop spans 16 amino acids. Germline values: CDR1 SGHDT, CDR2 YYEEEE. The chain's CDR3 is CASSWIGGAIYNEQFF. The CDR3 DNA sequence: TGTGCCAGCAGCTGGATAGGGGGCGCGATCTACAATGAGCAGTTCTTC.

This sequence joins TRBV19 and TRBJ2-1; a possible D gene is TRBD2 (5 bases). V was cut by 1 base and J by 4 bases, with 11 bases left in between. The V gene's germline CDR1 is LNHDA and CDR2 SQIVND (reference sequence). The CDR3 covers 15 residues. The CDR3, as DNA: TGTGCCAGTAGTATAGTCCAGCGGTCATACAATGAGCAGTTCTTC. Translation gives CASSIVQRSYNEQFF.

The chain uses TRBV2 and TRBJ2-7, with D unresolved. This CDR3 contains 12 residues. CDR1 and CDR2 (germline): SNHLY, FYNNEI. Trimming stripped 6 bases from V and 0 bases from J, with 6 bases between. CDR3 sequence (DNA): TGTGCCAGCAGCGGTCTCTCCTACGAGCAGTACTTC. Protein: CASSGLSYEQYF. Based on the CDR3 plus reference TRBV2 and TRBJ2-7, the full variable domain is EPEVTQTPSHQVTQMGQEVILRCVPISNHLYFYWYRQILGQKVEFLVSFYNNEISEKSEIFDDQFSVERPDGSNFTLKIRSTKLEDSAMYFCASSGLSYEQYFGPGTRLTVT.

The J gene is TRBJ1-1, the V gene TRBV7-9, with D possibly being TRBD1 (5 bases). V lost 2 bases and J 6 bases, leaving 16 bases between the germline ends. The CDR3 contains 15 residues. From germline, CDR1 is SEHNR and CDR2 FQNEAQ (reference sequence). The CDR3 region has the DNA TGTGCCAGCAGCTTACGGGGGGGGACGCGTTCTGAAGCTTTCTTT. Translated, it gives CASSLRGGTRSEAFF.

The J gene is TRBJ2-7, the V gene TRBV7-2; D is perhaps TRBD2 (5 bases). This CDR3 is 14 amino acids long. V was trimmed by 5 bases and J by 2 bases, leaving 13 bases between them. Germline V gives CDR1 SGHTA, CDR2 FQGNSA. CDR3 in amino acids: CASSVPQLAYEQYF. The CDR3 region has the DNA TGTGCCAGCAGCGTCCCCCAACTAGCCTACGAGCAGTACTTC. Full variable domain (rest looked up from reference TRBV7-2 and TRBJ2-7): GAGVSQSPSNKVTEKGKDVELRCDPISGHTALYWYRQSLGQGLEFLIYFQGNSAPDKSGLPSDRFSAERTGGSVSTLTIQRTQQEDSAVYLCASSVPQLAYEQYFGPGTRLTVT.

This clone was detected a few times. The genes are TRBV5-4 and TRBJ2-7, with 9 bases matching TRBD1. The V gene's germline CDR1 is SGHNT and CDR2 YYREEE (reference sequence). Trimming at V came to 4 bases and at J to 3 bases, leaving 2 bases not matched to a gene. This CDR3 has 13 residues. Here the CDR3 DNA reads TGTGCCAGCAGCGGGACAGGGAACTACGAGCAGTACTTC. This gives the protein CASSGTGNYEQYF.

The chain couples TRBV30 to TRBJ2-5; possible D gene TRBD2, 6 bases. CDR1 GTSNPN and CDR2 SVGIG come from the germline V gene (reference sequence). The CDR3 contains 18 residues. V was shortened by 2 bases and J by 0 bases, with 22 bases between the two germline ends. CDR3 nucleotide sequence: TGTGCCTGGAGTACCAGCCCGGCCGGGACTGAGTACCAAGAGACCCAGTACTTC. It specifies CAWSTSPAGTEYQETQYF.

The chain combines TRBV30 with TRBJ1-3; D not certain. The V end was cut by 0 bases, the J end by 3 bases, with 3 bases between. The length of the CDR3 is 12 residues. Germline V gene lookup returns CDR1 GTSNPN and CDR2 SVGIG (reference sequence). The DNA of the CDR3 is TGTGCCTGGAGTGTCGTTGGAAACACCATATATTTT. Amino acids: CAWSVVGNTIYF.

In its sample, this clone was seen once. In nucleotides, the CDR3 is TGTGCCAGCAGTTTAATAGGTCTAGCGAGCAATGAGCAGTTCTTC. This sequence encodes CASSLIGLASNEQFF. The chain combines TRBV28 with TRBJ2-1; a possible D gene is TRBD2 (6 bases). Trimming left V 2 bases short and J 6 bases short, with 14 bases between. Germline V CDR1 and CDR2: MDHEN, SYDVKM. The CDR3 is 15 residues long.

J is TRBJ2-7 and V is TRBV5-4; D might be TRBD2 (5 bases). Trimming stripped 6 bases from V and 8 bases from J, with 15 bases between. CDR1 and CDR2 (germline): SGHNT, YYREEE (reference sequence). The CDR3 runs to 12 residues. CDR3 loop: CASTNGVNQQYF. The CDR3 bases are TGTGCCAGCACCAACGGGGTTAATCAGCAGTACTTC.

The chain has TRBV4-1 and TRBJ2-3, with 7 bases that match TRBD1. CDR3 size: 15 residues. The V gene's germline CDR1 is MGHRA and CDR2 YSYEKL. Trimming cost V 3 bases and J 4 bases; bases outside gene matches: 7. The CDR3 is CASSHDRQGPDTQYF. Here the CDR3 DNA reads TGCGCCAGCAGCCACGATCGACAGGGCCCAGATACGCAGTATTTT.

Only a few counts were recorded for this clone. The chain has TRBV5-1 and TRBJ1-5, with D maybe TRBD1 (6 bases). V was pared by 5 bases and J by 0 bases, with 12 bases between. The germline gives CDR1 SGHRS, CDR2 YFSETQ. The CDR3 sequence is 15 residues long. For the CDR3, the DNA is TGCGCCAGCAGGGCAGGGGTTTATAGCAATCAGCCCCAGCATTTT. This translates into CASRAGVYSNQPQHF. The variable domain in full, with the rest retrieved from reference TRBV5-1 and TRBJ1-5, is KAGVTQTPRYLIKTRGQQVTLSCSPISGHRSVSWYQQTPGQGLQFLFEYFSETQRNKGNFPGRFSGRQFSNSRSEMNVSTLELGDSALYLCASRAGVYSNQPQHFGDGTRLSIL.

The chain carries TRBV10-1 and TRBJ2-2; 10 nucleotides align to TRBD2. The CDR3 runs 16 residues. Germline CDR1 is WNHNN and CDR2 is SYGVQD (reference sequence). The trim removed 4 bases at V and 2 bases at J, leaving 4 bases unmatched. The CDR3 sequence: CASSGVAGGNTGELFF. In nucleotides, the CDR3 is TGCGCCAGCAGTGGAGTAGCGGGAGGCAACACCGGGGAGCTGTTTTTT.

The CDR3: CASSENPGLGGKNIQYF. The CDR3 nucleotides are TGTGCCAGCAGTGAGAACCCGGGACTAGGGGGAAAAAACATTCAGTACTTC. V gene TRBV6-1 combines with J gene TRBJ2-4; 8 bases map to TRBD2. From germline, CDR1 is MNHNS and CDR2 SASEGT. Unmatched junction bases numbered 11, after V lost 3 bases and J lost 4 bases. The CDR3 loop spans 17 amino acids.

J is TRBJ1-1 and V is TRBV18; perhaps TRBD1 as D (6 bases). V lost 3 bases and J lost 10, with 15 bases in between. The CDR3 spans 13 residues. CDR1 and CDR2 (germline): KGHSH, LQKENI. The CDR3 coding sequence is TGTGCCAGCTCACCGGGGGACACCCCGGCAGCTTTCTTT. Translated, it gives CASSPGDTPAAFF.

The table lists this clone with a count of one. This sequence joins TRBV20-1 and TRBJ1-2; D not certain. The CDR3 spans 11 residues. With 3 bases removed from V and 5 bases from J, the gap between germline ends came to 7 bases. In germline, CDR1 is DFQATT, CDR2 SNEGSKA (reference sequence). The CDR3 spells CSARGSYGYTF. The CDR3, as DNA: TGCAGTGCTAGGGGCAGTTATGGCTACACCTTC.

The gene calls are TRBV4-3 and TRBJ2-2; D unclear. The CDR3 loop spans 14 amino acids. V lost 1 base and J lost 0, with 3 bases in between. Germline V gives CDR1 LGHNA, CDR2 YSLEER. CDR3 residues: CASSQASNTGELFF. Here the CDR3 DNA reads TGCGCCAGCAGCCAAGCGTCGAACACCGGGGAGCTGTTTTTT.

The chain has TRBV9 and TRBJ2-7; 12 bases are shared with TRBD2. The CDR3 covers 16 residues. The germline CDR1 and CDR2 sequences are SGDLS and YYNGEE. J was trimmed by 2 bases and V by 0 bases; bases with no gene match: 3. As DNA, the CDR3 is TGTGCCAGCAGCGTAGGGTCTAGCGGGGGGGCCTACGAGCAGTACTTC. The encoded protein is CASSVGSSGGAYEQYF.

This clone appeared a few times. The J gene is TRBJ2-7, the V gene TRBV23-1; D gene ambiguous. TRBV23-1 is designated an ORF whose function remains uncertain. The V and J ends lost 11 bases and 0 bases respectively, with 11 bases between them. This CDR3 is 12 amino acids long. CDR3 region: CAATPLSYEQYF. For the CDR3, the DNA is TGCGCCGCGACACCCCTCTCCTACGAGCAGTACTTC.